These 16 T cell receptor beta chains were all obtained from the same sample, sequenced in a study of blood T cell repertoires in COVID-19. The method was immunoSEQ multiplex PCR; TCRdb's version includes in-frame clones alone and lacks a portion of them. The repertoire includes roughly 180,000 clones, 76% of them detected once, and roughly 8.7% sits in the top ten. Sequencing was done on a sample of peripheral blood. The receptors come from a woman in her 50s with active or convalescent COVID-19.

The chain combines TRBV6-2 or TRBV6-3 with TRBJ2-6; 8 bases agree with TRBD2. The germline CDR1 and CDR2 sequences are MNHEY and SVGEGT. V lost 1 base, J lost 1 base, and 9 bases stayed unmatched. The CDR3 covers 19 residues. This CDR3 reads CASSYLTSAESSGANVLTF. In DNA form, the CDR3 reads TGTGCCAGCAGTTACTTGACTAGCGCGGAGTCTTCTGGGGCCAACGTCCTGACTTTC.

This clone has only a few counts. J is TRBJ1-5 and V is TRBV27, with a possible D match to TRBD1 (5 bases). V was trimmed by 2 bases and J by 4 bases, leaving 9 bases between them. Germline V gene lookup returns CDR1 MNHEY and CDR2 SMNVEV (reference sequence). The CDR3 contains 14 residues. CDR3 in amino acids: CASSLVQGNQPQHF. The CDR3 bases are TGTGCCAGCAGTTTAGTTCAGGGAAATCAGCCCCAGCATTTT.

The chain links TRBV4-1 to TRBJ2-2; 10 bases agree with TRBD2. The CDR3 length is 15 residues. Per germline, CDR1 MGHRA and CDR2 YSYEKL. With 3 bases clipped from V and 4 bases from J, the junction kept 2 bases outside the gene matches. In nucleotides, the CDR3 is TGCGCCAGCAGCCACCAGCGGGGGGGCACCGGGGAGCTGTTTTTT. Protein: CASSHQRGGTGELFF.

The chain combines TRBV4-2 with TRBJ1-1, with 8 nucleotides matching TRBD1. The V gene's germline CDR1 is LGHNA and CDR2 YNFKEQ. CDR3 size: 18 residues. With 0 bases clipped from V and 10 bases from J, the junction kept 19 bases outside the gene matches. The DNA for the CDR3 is TGTGCCAGCAGCCAAGAAGAGGACAGGGTTGTGGGGAATTATGGAGCTTTCTTT. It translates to CASSQEEDRVVGNYGAFF.

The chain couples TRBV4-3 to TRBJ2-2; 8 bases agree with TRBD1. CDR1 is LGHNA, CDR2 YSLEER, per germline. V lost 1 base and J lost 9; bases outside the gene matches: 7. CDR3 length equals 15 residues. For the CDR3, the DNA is TGCGCCAGCAGCCAAGGGCAGGGGGCGGTCAGGGAGCTGTTTTTT. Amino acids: CASSQGQGAVRELFF.

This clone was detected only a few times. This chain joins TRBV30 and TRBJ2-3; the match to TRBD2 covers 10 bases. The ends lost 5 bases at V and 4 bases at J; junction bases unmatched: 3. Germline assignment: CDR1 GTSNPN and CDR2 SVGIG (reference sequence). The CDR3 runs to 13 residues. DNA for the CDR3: TGTGCCTGGGGACTAGCGGATTCAGATACGCAGTATTTT. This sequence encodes CAWGLADSDTQYF.

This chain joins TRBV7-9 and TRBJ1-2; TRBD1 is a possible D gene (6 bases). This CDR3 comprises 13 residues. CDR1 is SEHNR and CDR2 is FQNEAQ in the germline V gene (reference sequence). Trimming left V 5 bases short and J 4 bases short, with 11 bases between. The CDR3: CASSQDRIYGYTF. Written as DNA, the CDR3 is TGTGCCAGCAGCCAGGACAGAATCTATGGCTACACCTTC.

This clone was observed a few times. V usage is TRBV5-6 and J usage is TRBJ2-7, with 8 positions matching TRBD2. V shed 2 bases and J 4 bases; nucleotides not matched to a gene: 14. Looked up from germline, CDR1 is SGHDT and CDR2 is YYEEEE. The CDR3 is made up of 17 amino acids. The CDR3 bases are TGTGCCAGCAGCTTCCCCAGCGGGAGTAGTATTGGGTACGAGCAGTACTTC. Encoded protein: CASSFPSGSSIGYEQYF. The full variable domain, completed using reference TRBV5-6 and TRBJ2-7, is DAGVTQSPTHLIKTRGQQVTLRCSPKSGHDTVSWYQQALGQGPQFIFQYYEEEERQRGNFPDRFSGHQFPNYSSELNVNALLLGDSALYLCASSFPSGSSIGYEQYFGPGTRLTVT.

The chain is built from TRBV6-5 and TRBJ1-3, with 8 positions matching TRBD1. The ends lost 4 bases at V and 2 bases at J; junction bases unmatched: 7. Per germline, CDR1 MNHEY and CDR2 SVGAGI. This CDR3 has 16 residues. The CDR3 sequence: CASSSWTGIPGNTIYF. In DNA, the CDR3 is TGTGCCAGCAGTTCTTGGACAGGGATCCCTGGAAACACCATATATTTT.

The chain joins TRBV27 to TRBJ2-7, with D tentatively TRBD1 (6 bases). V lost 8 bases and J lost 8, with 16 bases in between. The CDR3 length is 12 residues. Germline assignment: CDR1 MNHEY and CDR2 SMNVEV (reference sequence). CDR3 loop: CASSDRHYKQYF. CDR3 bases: TGTGCCAGCTCGGACAGACATTACAAGCAGTACTTC.

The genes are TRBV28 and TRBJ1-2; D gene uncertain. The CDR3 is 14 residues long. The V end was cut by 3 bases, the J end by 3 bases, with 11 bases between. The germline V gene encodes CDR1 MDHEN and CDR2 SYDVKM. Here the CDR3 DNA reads TGTGCCAGCAGTTTCTTGGGCTCGGACTATGGCTACACCTTC. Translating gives CASSFLGSDYGYTF.

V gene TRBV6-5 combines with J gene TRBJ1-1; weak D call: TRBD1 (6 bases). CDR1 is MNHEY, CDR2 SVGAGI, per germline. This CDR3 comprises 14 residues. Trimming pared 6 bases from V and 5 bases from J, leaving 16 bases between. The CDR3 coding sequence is TGTGCCAGCAGCCTACAGGGAACTCGGACTGAAGCTTTCTTT. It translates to CASSLQGTRTEAFF.

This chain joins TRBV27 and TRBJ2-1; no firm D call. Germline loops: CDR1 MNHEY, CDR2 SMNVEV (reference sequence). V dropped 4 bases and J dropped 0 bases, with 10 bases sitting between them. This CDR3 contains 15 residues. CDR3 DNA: TGTGCCAGCAGTTCGAGCGCGAGCTCCTACAATGAGCAGTTCTTC. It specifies CASSSSASSYNEQFF.

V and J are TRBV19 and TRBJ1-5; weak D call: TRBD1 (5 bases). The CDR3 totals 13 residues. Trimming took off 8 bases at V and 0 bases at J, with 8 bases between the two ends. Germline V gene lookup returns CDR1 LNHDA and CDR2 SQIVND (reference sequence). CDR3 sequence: CASGGGSNQPQHF. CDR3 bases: TGTGCCAGTGGGGGAGGTAGCAATCAGCCCCAGCATTTT.

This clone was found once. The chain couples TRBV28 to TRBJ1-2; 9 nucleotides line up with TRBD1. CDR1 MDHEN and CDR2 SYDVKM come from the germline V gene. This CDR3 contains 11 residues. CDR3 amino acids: CGAGDRVGYTF. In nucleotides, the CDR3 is TGTGGGGCGGGGGACAGGGTTGGCTACACCTTC.

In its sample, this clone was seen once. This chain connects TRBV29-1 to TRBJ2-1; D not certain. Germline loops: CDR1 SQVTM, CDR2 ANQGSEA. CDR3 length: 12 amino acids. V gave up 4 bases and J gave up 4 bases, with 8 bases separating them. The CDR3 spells CSVVVAYNEQFF. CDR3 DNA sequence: TGCAGCGTTGTCGTGGCTTACAATGAGCAGTTCTTC.